Included here is one TCR beta chain sequence, with context. PCR was performed using 60 Vbeta and 13 Jbeta primers. Only in-frame clones appear in the TCRdb table, and some are missing; sequencing was by immunoSEQ multiplex PCR. The data show some 160,000 clones, 70% to 80% seen once. The data originate from a study of cytomegalovirus exposure and HLA in healthy donors. The sequenced material came from PBMCs. The receptor's source is a man between 40 and 49 years old in good health and CMV-seronegative.

CDR3 nucleotide sequence: TGCGCCAGCAGCTTGGGACAGGGACGAAGCTACACCTTC. It codes for CASSLGQGRSYTF. This chain connects TRBV5-1 to TRBJ1-2; the match to TRBD1 covers 7 bases. The trim removed 0 bases at V and 9 bases at J, leaving 5 bases unmatched. This CDR3 spans 13 amino acids. Germline CDR1 is SGHRS and CDR2 is YFSETQ.